This entry features one T cell receptor (beta chain) sequence. Its target antigen remains unknown. No qualities accompany the bases; no much larger clone lies one base away. The immunoSEQ Assay, a bias-controlled multiplex PCR, was used to amplify TCRbeta CDR3 regions from genomic DNA. The study's own analysis went as follows. Nucleated cell counts per sample were estimated from amplification of reference gene primers within the assay. To quantify the absolute abundance of each unique TCRbeta CDR3 rearrangement, sequence reads were collapsed and filtered. For each sample, productive Simpson clonality was calculated as the square root of Simpson's diversity index across productive rearrangements. TCRdb took this table from immuneACCESS and kept in-frame rearrangements with V and J called. Such tables lack part of the clones; where checked against another copy, unresolved V genes explain under half of the gap, and the rest is unexplained. Clone size and the V and J calls come from that table; the DNA yielded D and trimming. A total of a few hundred thousand clones appear in this sample, around 90% of them only once. 6.8% of the sample rests with the top ten.

In Seattle, one collaborating source enrolled patients while the infection was active and tracked those patients longitudinally over the course of disease. The collaborating institutions used their own protocols to collect whole blood in K2EDTA tubes. For TCRbeta analysis, collaborators shipped samples as frozen whole blood, isolated PBMCs, or DNA extracted from either of those sample types. CDR1 ENHRY and CDR2 SYGVKD were looked up in the germline V gene. After removal of 6 bases from V and 0 bases from J, the junction retains 14 bases not matched to a gene. There are 18 amino acids in the CDR3, from cysteine to phenylalanine inclusive. The CDR3 DNA has 54 bases and is translated from base 1. This sample is drawn from a study of blood T cell repertoires in COVID-19 (dated by TCRdb to 2018 to 2021). About the investigation overall: Samples from collaborators originated in the United States, Italy and Spain and spanned both the acute and convalescent phases of COVID-19. The dataset comprised deeply sampled blood TCRbeta repertoires from subjects exposed to, actively infected with, or recovered from COVID-19. The material from the prospective study consisted of cDNA or gDNA derived from T cells, B-cell-depleted T cells, or PBMCs. The repertoires were released in a freely available public database meant as a resource for research on the immune response to SARS-CoV-2. Sample metadata almost always included a de-identified subject ID, COVID-19 status, age in years and sex. Where available, HLA class I and class II types were taken from metadata supplied by the sample provider and were not determined by assay-based typing. Samples came from the ongoing ImmuneRACE study (first 160 participants) plus 1,254 subjects from 6 global collaborators.

The research as a whole found: The amount of clinical and demographic metadata varied by source and participant and was provided uncurated.

The sequence is built from TRBV10-3 and TRBJ1-3; 7 bases in between match TRBD1. The receptor's source is a woman aged 25 to 39 with COVID-19, enrolled during active disease. Sequencing was performed on peripheral blood. CDR3 loop: CAISGTAVGWPSGNTIYF. Read as DNA, the sequence is TGTGCCATCAGCGGGACAGCTGTGGGTTGGCCCTCTGGAAACACCATATATTTT.